Below are 10 T cell receptor beta chains sequenced from a single sample in a study of control samples from healthy donors and cancer patients. The repertoire was sequenced with immunoSEQ multiplex PCR; TCRdb's copy has only in-frame clones and lacks some. Here the sample spans fewer than 95,000 clones, about 82% being singletons. Sequencing used blood. The receptors were gathered from a man under 40 in good health.

This chain uses TRBV24-1 with TRBJ1-1; 7 bases are shared with TRBD1. Losses at the gene ends were 7 bases for V and 2 bases for J; bases not matched to a gene: 3. Germline V gene data show CDR1 as KGHDR and CDR2 as SFDVKD. The CDR3 is 13 amino acids. CDR3 in DNA: TGTGCCACCAGGGGGACAGTTAACACTGAAGCTTTCTTT. The encoded protein is CATRGTVNTEAFF.

The chain employs TRBV28 and TRBJ1-4, with D possibly TRBD1 on 5 matching bases. Deletions cut 6 bases from V and 1 base from J, with 9 bases between. CDR3 size: 14 residues. Germline lookup yields CDR1 MDHEN and CDR2 SYDVKM. CDR3 sequence: CASSAGLTNEKLFF. DNA for the CDR3: TGTGCCAGCAGCGCAGGGCTAACTAATGAAAAACTGTTTTTT.

V and J are TRBV10-3 and TRBJ2-7; no clear D. CDR1 is ENHRY and CDR2 is SYGVKD in the germline V gene. Deletions cut 4 bases from V and 6 bases from J, with 7 bases between. CDR3 length: 11 residues. As DNA, the CDR3 is TGTGCCATCAGTGGTGGCGGCGAGCAGTACTTC. Translation gives CAISGGGEQYF.

V and J are TRBV6-5 and TRBJ1-1, with 8 bases matching TRBD1. Germline values: CDR1 MNHEY, CDR2 SVGAGI. The CDR3 length is 15 residues. Unmatched junction bases numbered 9, after V lost 6 bases and J lost 3 bases. The CDR3 DNA reads as TGTGCCAGCAGCCCAACAGGACAGGGATACACTGAAGCTTTCTTT. This codes for CASSPTGQGYTEAFF.

This clone was detected only once. V and J are TRBV30 and TRBJ2-7, with 8 bases fitting TRBD1. Germline V gene lookup returns CDR1 GTSNPN and CDR2 SVGIG (reference sequence). The CDR3 has 14 residues. The J segment lost 4 bases and the V segment lost 0 bases, leaving 5 bases of the junction unmatched. This CDR3 reads CAWSVFRGPYEQYF. The CDR3 DNA reads TGTGCCTGGAGTGTATTCAGGGGGCCGTACGAGCAGTACTTC.

V is TRBV6-4 and J is TRBJ2-2; 11 bases line up with TRBD2. Germline CDR1 and CDR2: MRHNA and SNTAGT. This CDR3 is built from 18 residues. The V and J ends lost 5 bases and 2 bases, in that order; junction bases with no gene match: 10. The CDR3 DNA sequence: TGTGCCAGCAGTCGAGACGGACTAGCGGGTACTAACACCGGGGAGCTGTTTTTT. Encoded protein: CASSRDGLAGTNTGELFF.

The J gene is TRBJ2-7, the V gene TRBV5-1, with TRBD2 matching 10 bases. CDR1 SGHRS and CDR2 YFSETQ come from the germline V gene. The CDR3 sequence is 15 residues long. V shed 0 bases and J 2 bases; nucleotides not matched to a gene: 2. The CDR3 DNA sequence: TGCGCCAGCAGCTTGGGGAGCGGGGGGGCCTACGAGCAGTACTTC. Translated, it gives CASSLGSGGAYEQYF.

The chain is built from TRBV5-4 and TRBJ2-1; 8 positions agree with TRBD1. This CDR3 is built from 15 residues. After removal of 0 bases from V and 8 bases from J, the junction contained 7 bases not matched to a gene. CDR1 and CDR2 from the germline V gene are SGHNT and YYREEE (reference sequence). The CDR3 DNA sequence: TGTGCCAGCAGCTTGGATGGACAGGGCCTCGATGAGCAGTTCTTC. It yields the protein CASSLDGQGLDEQFF.

The DNA for the CDR3 is TGTGCCAGCGGCAAGTCGGGGGCCGACGAGCAGTACTTC. This gives the protein CASGKSGADEQYF. The J gene is TRBJ2-7, the V gene TRBV18; D is tentatively TRBD1 or TRBD2 (6 bases each). The V gene's germline CDR1 is KGHSH and CDR2 LQKENI. V lost 8 bases to trimming and J lost 5 bases, with 16 bases between them. CDR3 length: 13 residues.

This chain joins TRBV5-8 and TRBJ2-7, with D hard to call. Per the germline V gene, CDR1 is SGHTS and CDR2 is YDEGEE. The CDR3 totals 17 residues. The V and J ends lost 1 base and 0 bases respectively, with 17 bases between them. In nucleotides, the CDR3 is TGTGCCAGCAGCTTGCCCCTGATGAGTCGGAGCTCCTACGAGCAGTACTTC. It codes for CASSLPLMSRSSYEQYF.